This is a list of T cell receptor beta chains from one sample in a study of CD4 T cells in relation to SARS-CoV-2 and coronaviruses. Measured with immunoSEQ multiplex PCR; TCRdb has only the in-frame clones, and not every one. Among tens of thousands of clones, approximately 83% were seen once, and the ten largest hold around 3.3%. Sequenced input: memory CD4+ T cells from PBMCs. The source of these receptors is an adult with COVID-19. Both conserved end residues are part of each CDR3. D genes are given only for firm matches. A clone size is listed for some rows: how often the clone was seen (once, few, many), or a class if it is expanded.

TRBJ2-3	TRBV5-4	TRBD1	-	CETGTGGTDTQYF	TGTGAGACCGGGACAGGGGGCACAGATACGCAGTATTTT
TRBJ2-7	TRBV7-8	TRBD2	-	CASSSRSSGRDYEQYF	TGTGCCAGCAGCTCACGATCTAGCGGCCGGGACTACGAGCAGTACTTC
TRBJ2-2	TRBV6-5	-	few	CASSREQGETGELFF	TGTGCCAGCAGTAGAGAGCAGGGTGAAACCGGGGAGCTGTTTTTT
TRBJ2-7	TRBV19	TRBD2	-	CASRYGTSGTYEQYF	TGTGCCAGTAGATACGGGACTAGCGGGACCTACGAGCAGTACTTC
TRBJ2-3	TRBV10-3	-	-	CAISRGSDTQYF	TGTGCCATCAGCCGGGGTTCAGATACGCAGTATTTT
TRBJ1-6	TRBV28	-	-	CASKDTPRGSPLHF	TGTGCCAGCAAAGACACCCCTCGGGGCTCACCCCTCCACTTT
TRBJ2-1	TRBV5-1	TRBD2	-	CASSPGGLAGVVEQFF	TGCGCCAGCAGCCCCGGCGGACTAGCGGGAGTAGTTGAGCAGTTCTTC
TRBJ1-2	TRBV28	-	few	CASSLAGNYGYTF	TGTGCCAGCAGTTTAGCAGGGAACTATGGCTACACCTTC
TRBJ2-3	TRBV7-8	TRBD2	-	CASSLGTSGSSKYF	TGTGCCAGCAGCTTAGGGACTAGCGGGAGTTCGAAGTATTTT
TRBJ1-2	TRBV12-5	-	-	CASGRGGPQDYGYTF	TGTGCTAGTGGCCGAGGGGGTCCGCAGGACTATGGCTACACCTTC
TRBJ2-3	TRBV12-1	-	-	CASSFWTSSSTDTQYF	TGTGCCAGCAGCTTTTGGACTAGCTCTAGCACAGATACGCAGTATTTT
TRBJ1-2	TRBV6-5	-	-	CASTDPYLGGYTF	TGTGCCAGCACCGACCCCTATCTAGGCGGCTACACCTTC
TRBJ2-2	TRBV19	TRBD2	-	CASSPSGSNTGELFF	TGTGCCAGTAGTCCCAGCGGGAGCAACACCGGGGAGCTGTTTTTT
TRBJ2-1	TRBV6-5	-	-	CASSKPPGGGQFF	TGTGCCAGCAGTAAACCCCCCGGGGGCGGGCAGTTCTTC
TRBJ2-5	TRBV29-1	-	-	CSVYLGGTQYF	TGCAGCGTTTATCTGGGGGGGACCCAGTACTTC
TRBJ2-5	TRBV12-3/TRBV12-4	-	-	CASSLGFQETQYF	TGTGCCAGCAGCCTCGGGTTCCAAGAGACCCAGTACTTC
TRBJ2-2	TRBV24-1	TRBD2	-	CATSAPPGTSGSHGELFF	TGTGCCACCAGTGCCCCCCCCGGGACTAGCGGGAGTCACGGGGAGCTGTTTTTT
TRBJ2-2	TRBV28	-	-	CASSYRRGRTGELFF	TGTGCCAGCAGCTATCGGAGGGGGCGGACCGGGGAGCTGTTTTTT
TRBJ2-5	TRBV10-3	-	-	CAISERSGPQETQYF	TGTGCCATCAGTGAGCGTAGCGGCCCCCAAGAGACCCAGTACTTC
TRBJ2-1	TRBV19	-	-	CASSMKKGYSLGEQFF	TGTGCCAGTAGTATGAAAAAGGGTTATTCTCTCGGTGAGCAGTTCTTC
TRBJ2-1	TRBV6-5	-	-	CASSPLRSSYNEQFF	TGTGCCAGCAGTCCCCTTAGGAGCTCCTACAATGAGCAGTTCTTC
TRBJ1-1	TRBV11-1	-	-	CASSLPGTKGTEAFF	TGTGCCAGCAGCCTCCCCGGCACCAAGGGGACTGAAGCTTTCTTT
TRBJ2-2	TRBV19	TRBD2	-	CASSRGREGLTGELFF	TGTGCCAGTAGTAGGGGGCGGGAGGGCCTGACCGGGGAGCTGTTTTTT
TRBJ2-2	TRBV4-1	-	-	CASSQDKLTGELFF	TGCGCCAGCAGCCAAGATAAGTTAACCGGGGAGCTGTTTTTT
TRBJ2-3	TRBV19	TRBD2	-	CASSRTSGRAGDTQYF	TGTGCCAGTAGCAGGACTAGCGGGAGGGCCGGAGATACGCAGTATTTT
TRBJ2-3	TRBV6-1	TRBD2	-	CASSDPAGGGYTQYF	TGTGCCAGCAGTGACCCAGCGGGAGGGGGATATACGCAGTATTTT
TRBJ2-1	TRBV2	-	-	CASSERETNEQFF	TGTGCCAGCAGTGAGAGGGAGACAAATGAGCAGTTCTTC
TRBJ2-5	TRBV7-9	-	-	CASSFAESETQYF	TGTGCCAGCAGCTTTGCCGAGTCAGAGACCCAGTACTTC